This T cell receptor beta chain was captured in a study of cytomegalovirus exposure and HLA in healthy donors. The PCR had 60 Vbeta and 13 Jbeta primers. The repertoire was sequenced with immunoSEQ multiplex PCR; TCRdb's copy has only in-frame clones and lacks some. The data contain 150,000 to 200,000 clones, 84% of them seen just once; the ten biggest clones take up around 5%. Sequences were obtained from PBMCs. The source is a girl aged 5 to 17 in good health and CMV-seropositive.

In DNA, the CDR3 is TGTGCCAGCGTGACAGGGAGGTTTTTGGGCTACACCTTC. This codes for CASVTGRFLGYTF. The V and J genes are TRBV6-1 and TRBJ1-2, with TRBD1 identical over 7 bases. CDR3 length: 13 amino acids. Germline V CDR1 and CDR2: MNHNS, SASEGT. Trimming cost V 8 bases and J 8 bases; bases outside gene matches: 11.